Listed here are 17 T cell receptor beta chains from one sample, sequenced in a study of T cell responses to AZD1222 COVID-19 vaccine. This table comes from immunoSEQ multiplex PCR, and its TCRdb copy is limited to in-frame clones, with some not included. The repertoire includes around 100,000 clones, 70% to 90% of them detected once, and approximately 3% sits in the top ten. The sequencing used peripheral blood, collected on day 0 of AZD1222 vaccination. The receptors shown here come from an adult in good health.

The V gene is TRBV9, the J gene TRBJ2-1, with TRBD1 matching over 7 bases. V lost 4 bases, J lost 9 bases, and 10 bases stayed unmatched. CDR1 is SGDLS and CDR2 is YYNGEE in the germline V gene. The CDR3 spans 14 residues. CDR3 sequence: CASSPSGTETEQFF. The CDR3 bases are TGTGCCAGCAGCCCATCCGGGACAGAAACTGAGCAGTTCTTC.

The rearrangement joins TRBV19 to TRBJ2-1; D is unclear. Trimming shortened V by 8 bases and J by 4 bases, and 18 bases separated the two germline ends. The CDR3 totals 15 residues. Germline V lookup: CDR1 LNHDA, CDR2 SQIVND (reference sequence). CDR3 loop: CASRSWAAPYNEQFF. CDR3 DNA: TGTGCCAGTCGCTCCTGGGCGGCACCTTACAATGAGCAGTTCTTC. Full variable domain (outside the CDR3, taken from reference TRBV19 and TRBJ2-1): DGGITQSPKYLFRKEGQNVTLSCEQNLNHDAMYWYRQDPGQGLRLIYYSQIVNDFQKGDIAEGYSVSREKKESFPLTVTSAQKNPTAFYLCASRSWAAPYNEQFFGPGTRLTVL.

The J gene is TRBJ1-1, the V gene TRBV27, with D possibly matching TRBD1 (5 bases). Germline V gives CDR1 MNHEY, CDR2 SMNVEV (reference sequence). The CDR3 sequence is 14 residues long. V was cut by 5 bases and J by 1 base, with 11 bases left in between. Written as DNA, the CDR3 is TGTGCCAGCAGTCCCGGGGGACCGAACACTGAAGCTTTCTTT. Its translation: CASSPGGPNTEAFF.

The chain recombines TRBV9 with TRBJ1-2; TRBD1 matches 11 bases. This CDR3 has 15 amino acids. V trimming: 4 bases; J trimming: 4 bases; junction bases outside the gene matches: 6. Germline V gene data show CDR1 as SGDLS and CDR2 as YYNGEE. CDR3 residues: CASSPRDRGFYGYTF. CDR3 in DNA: TGTGCCAGCAGCCCGAGGGACAGGGGGTTCTATGGCTACACCTTC.

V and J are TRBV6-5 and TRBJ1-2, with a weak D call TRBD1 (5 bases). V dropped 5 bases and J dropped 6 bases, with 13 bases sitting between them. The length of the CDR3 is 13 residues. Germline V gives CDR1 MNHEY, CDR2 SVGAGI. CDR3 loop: CASSTGGGNGYTF. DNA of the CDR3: TGTGCCAGCAGTACTGGCGGGGGTAATGGCTACACCTTC.

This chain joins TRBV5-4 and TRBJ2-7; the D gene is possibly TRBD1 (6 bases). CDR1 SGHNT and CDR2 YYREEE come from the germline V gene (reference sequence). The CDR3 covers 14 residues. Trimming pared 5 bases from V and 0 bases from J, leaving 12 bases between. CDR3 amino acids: CASSWDKSSYEQYF. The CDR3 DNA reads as TGTGCCAGCAGTTGGGACAAGAGCTCCTACGAGCAGTACTTC.

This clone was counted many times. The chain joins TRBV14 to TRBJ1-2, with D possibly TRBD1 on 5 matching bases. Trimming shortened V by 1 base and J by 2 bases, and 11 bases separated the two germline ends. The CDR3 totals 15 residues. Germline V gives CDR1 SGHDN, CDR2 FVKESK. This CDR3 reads CASSQVEGWNYGYTF. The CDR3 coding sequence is TGTGCCAGCAGCCAAGTGGAGGGGTGGAACTATGGCTACACCTTC.

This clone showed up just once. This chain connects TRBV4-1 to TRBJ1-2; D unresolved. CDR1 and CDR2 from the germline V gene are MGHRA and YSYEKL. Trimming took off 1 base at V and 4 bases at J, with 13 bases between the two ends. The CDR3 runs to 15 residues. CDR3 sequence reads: CASSQGTDLVYGYTF. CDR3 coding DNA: TGCGCCAGCAGCCAAGGCACAGACCTCGTCTATGGCTACACCTTC.

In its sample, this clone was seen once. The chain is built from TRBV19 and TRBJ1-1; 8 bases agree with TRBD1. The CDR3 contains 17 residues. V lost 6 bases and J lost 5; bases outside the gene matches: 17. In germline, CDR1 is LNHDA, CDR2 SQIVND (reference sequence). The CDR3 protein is CASRYLHSDRARTEAFF. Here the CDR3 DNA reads TGTGCCAGTAGGTACCTACACTCGGACAGGGCGAGAACTGAAGCTTTCTTT.

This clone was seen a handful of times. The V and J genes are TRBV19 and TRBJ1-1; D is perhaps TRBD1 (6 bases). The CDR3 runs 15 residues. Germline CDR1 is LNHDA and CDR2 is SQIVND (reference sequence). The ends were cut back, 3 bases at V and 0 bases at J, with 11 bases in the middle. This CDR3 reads CASSIFSGVNTEAFF. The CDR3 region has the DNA TGTGCCAGTAGTATTTTTTCAGGGGTGAACACTGAAGCTTTCTTT.

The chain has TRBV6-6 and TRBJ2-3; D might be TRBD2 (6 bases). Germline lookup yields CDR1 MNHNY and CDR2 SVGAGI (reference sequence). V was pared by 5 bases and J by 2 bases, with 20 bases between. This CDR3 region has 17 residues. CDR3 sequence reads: CASSRADWRGDTDTQYF. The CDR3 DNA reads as TGTGCCAGCAGTCGCGCGGACTGGAGGGGAGACACAGATACGCAGTATTTT.

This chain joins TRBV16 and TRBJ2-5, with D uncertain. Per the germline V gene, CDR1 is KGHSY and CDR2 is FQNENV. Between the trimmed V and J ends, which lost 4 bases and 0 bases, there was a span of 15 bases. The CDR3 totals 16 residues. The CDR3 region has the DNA TGTGCCAGCAGCCCCTACCCCGCGCCAAACCAAGAGACCCAGTACTTC. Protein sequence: CASSPYPAPNQETQYF.

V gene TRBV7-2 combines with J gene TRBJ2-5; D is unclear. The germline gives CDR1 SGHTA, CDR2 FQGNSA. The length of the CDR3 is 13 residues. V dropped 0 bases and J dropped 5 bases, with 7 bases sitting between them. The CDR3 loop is CASSLAVGETQYF. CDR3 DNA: TGTGCCAGCAGCTTAGCGGTAGGGGAGACCCAGTACTTC.

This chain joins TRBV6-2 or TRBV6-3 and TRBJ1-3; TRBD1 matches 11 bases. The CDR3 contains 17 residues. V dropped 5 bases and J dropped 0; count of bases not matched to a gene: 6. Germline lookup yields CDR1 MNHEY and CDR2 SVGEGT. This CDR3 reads CASSDRTGGRSGNTIYF. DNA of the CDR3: TGTGCCAGCAGTGACCGGACAGGGGGCCGCTCTGGAAACACCATATATTTT.

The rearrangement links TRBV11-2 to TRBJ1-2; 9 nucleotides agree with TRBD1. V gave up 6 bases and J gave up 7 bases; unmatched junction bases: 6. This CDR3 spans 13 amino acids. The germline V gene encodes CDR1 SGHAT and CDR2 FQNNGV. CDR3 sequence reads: CASRQTGGSGYTF. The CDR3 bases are TGTGCCAGCAGGCAAACAGGGGGCTCTGGCTACACCTTC. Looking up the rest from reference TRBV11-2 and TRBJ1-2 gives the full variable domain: EAGVAQSPRYKIIEKRQSVAFWCNPISGHATLYWYQQILGQGPKLLIQFQNNGVVDDSQLPKDRFSAERLKGVDSTLKIQPAKLEDSAVYLCASRQTGGSGYTFGSGTRLTVV.

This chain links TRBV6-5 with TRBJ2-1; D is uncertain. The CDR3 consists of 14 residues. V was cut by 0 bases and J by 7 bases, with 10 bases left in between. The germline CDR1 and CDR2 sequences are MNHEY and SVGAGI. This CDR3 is CASSYSGSENEQFF. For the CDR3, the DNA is TGTGCCAGCAGTTACTCGGGCAGCGAGAATGAGCAGTTCTTC.

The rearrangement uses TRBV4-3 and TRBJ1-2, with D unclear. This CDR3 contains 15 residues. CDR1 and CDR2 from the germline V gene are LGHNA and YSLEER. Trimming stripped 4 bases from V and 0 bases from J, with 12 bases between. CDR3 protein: CASSLLANPNYGYTF. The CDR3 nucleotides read TGCGCCAGCAGCCTATTGGCCAATCCTAACTATGGCTACACCTTC.